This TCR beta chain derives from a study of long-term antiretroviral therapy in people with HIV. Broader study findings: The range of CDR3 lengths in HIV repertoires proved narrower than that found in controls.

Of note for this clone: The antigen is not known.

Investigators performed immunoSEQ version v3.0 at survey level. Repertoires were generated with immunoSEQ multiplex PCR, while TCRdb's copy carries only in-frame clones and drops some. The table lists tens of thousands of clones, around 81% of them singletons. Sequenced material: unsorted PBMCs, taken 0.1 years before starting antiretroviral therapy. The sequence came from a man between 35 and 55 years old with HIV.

CDR3 nucleotide sequence: TGTGCCAGCAGCTTGCGGGGTACTGAAGCTTTCTTT. It is translated as CASSLRGTEAFF. V gene TRBV5-6 combines with J gene TRBJ1-1; D is uncertain. The CDR3 runs to 12 residues. The V gene's germline CDR1 is SGHDT and CDR2 YYEEEE. V lost 1 base and J 5 bases, leaving 6 bases between the germline ends.